This T cell receptor beta chain was captured by sequencing in a study of T cell responses to AZD1222 COVID-19 vaccine. The repertoire was sequenced with immunoSEQ multiplex PCR; TCRdb's copy has only in-frame clones and lacks some. The sample contains 70,000 to 95,000 clones, 85% to 90% of which appear only once. This clone was found a few times. The CDR3 is made up of 13 amino acids. V was trimmed by 8 bases and J by 7 bases, leaving 17 bases between them. Germline CDR1 is GTSNPN and CDR2 is SVGIG (reference sequence). The material sequenced was peripheral blood, taken 28 days after the second AZD1222 dose. J is TRBJ2-2 and V is TRBV30; TRBD1 or TRBD2 may be the D gene (5 bases each). The source is an adult who received the AZD1222 COVID-19 vaccine. CDR3 region: CATAGTSGGELFF. The CDR3 DNA is TGTGCCACCGCCGGGACCTCAGGCGGGGAGCTGTTTTTT.